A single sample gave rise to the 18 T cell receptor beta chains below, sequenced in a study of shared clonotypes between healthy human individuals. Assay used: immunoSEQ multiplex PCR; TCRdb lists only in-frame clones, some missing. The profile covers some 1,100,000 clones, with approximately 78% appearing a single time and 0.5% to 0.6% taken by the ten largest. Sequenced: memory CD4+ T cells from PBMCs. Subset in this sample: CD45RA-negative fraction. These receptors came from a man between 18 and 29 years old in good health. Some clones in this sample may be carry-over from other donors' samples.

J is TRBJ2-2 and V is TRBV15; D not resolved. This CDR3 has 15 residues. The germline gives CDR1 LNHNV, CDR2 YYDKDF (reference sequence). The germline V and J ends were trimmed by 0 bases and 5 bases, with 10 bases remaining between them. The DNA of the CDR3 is TGTGCCACCAGCAGAGAGGTAGCCGGAACCGGGGAGCTGTTTTTT. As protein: CATSREVAGTGELFF.

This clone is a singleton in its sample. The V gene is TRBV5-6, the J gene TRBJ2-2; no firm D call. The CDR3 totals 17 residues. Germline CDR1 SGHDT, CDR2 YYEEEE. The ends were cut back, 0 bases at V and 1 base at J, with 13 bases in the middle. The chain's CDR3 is CASSLGGITQNTGELFF. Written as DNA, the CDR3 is TGTGCCAGCAGCTTGGGGGGTATTACCCAGAACACCGGGGAGCTGTTTTTT. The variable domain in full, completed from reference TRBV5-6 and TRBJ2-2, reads DAGVTQSPTHLIKTRGQQVTLRCSPKSGHDTVSWYQQALGQGPQFIFQYYEEEERQRGNFPDRFSGHQFPNYSSELNVNALLLGDSALYLCASSLGGITQNTGELFFGEGSRLTVL.

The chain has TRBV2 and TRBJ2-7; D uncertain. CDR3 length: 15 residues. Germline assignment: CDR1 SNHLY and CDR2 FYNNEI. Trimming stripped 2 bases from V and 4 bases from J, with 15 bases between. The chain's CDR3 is CASSESESPLYEQYF. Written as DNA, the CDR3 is TGTGCCAGCAGTGAAAGCGAGAGCCCACTTTACGAGCAGTACTTC.

CDR3 in amino acids: CASRRTSGSYEQYF. For the CDR3, the DNA is TGCGCCAGCAGAAGGACTAGCGGGAGCTACGAGCAGTACTTC. V gene TRBV5-1 combines with J gene TRBJ2-7, with 13 nucleotides matching TRBD2. The CDR3 sequence is 14 residues long. Losses at the gene ends were 5 bases for V and 3 bases for J; bases not matched to a gene: 2. CDR1 and CDR2 (germline): SGHRS, YFSETQ.

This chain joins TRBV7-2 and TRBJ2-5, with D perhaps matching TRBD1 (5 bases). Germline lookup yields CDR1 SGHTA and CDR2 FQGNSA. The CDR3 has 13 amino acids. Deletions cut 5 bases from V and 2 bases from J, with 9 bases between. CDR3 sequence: CASSTDRQETQYF. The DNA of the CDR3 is TGTGCCAGCAGCACAGACAGACAAGAGACCCAGTACTTC. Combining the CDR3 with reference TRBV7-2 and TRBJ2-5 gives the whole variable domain GAGVSQSPSNKVTEKGKDVELRCDPISGHTALYWYRQSLGQGLEFLIYFQGNSAPDKSGLPSDRFSAERTGGSVSTLTIQRTQQEDSAVYLCASSTDRQETQYFGPGTRLLVL.

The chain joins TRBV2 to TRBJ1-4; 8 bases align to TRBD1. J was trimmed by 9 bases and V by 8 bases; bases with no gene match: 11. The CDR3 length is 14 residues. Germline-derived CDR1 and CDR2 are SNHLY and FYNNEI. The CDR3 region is CASGSQGALQKLFF. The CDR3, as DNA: TGTGCCAGCGGCAGTCAGGGGGCGCTTCAAAAACTGTTTTTT. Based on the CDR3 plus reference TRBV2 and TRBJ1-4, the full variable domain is EPEVTQTPSHQVTQMGQEVILRCVPISNHLYFYWYRQILGQKVEFLVSFYNNEISEKSEIFDDQFSVERPDGSNFTLKIRSTKLEDSAMYFCASGSQGALQKLFFGSGTQLSVL.

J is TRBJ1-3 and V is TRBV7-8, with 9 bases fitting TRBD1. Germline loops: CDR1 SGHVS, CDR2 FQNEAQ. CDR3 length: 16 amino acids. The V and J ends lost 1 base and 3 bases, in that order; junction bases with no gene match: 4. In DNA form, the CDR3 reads TGTGCCAGCAGCTTAGGGGACAGGGTAATTGGAAACACCATATATTTT. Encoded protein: CASSLGDRVIGNTIYF.

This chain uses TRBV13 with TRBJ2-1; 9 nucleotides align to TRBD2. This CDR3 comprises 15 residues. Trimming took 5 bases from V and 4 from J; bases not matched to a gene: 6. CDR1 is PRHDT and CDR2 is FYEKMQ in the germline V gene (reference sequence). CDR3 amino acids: CASSQGLAYYNEQFF. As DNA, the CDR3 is TGTGCCAGCAGCCAGGGACTAGCTTATTACAATGAGCAGTTCTTC.

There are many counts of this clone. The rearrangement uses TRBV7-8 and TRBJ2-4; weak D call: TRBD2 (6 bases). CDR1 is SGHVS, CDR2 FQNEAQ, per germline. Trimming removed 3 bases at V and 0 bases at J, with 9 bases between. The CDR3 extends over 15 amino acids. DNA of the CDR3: TGTGCCAGCAGCTTCGGGGGTCTAGCCAAAAACATTCAGTACTTC. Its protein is CASSFGGLAKNIQYF. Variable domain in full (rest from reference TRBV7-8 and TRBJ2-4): GAGVSQSPRYKVAKRGQDVALRCDPISGHVSLFWYQQALGQGPEFLTYFQNEAQLDKSGLPSDRFFAERPEGSVSTLKIQRTQQEDSAVYLCASSFGGLAKNIQYFGAGTRLSVL.

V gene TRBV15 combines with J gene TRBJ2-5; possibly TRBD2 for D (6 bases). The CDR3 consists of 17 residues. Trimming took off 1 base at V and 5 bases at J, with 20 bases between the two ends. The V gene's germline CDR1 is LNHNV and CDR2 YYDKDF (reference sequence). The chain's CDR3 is CATSRAGPGGSGETQYF. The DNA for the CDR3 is TGTGCCACCAGCAGAGCGGGGCCAGGAGGGTCGGGGGAGACCCAGTACTTC.

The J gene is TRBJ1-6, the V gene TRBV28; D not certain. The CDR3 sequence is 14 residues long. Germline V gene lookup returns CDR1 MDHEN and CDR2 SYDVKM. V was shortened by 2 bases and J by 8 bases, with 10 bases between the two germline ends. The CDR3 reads CASSLSYGDSPLHF. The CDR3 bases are TGTGCCAGCAGTTTAAGTTACGGCGATTCACCCCTCCACTTT. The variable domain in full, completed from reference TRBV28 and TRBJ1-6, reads DVKVTQSSRYLVKRTGEKVFLECVQDMDHENMFWYRQDPGLGLRLIYFSYDVKMKEKGDIPEGYSVSREKKERFSLILESASTNQTSMYLCASSLSYGDSPLHFGNGTRLTVT.

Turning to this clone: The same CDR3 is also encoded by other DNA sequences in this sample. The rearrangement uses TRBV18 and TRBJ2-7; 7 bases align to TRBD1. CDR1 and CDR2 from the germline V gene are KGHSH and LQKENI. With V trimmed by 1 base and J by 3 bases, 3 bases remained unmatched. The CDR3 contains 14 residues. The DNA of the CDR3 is TGTGCCAGCTCACCACAGGGGGCAATCTACGAGCAGTACTTC. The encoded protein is CASSPQGAIYEQYF.

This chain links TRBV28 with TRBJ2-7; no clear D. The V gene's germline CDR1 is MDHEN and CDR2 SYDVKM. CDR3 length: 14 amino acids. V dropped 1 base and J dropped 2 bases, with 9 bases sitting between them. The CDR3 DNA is TGTGCCAGCAGTTTATCGGCTGGGACCTACGAGCAGTACTTC. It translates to CASSLSAGTYEQYF. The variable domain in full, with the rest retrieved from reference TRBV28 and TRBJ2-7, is DVKVTQSSRYLVKRTGEKVFLECVQDMDHENMFWYRQDPGLGLRLIYFSYDVKMKEKGDIPEGYSVSREKKERFSLILESASTNQTSMYLCASSLSAGTYEQYFGPGTRLTVT.

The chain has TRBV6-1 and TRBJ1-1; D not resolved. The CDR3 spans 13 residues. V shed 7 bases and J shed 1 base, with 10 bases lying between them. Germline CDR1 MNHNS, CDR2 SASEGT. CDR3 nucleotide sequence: TGTGCCAGCACGCGGGGAGGGAACACTGAAGCTTTCTTT. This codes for CASTRGGNTEAFF.

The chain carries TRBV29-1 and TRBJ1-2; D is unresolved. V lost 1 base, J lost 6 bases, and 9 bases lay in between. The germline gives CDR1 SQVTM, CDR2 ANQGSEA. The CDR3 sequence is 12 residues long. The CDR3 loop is CSVEAPADGYTF. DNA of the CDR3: TGCAGCGTTGAAGCCCCGGCGGATGGCTACACCTTC.

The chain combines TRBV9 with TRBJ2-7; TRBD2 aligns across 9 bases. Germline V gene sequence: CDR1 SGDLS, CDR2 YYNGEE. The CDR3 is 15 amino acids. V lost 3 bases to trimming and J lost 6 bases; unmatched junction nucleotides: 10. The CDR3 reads CASSGAGTSTSEQYF. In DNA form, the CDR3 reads TGTGCCAGCAGCGGGGCCGGGACTAGCACTTCCGAGCAGTACTTC.

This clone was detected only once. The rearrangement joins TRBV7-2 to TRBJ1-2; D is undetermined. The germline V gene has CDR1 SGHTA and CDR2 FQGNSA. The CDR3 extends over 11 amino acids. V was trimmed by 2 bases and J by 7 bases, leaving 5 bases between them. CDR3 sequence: CASSLRSGYTF. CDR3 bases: TGTGCCAGCAGCTTAAGGAGTGGCTACACCTTC. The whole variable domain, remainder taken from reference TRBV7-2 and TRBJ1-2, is GAGVSQSPSNKVTEKGKDVELRCDPISGHTALYWYRQSLGQGLEFLIYFQGNSAPDKSGLPSDRFSAERTGGSVSTLTIQRTQQEDSAVYLCASSLRSGYTFGSGTRLTVV.

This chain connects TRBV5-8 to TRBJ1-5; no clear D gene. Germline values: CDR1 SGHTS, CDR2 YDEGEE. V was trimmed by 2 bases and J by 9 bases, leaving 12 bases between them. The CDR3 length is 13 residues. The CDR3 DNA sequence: TGTGCCAGCAGCTTTTTCGAGAATGGGCCCCAGCATTTT. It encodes CASSFFENGPQHF.